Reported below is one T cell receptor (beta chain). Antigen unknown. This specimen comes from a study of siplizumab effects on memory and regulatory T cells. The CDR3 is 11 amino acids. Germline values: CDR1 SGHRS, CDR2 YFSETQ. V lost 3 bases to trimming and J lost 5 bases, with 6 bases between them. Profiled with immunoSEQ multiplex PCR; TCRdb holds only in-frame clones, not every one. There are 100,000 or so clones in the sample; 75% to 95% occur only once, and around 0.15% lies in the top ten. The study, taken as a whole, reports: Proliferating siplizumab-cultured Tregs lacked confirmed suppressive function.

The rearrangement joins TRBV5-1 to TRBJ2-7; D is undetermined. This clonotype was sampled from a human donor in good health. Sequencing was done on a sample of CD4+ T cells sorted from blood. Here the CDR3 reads CASSSFDEQYF. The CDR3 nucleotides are TGCGCCAGCAGCTCCTTCGACGAGCAGTACTTC.